The clone carrying this T cell receptor beta chain has more than one count but fewer than ten. Its antigen is unknown. This sample was taken from a study of cytomegalovirus exposure and HLA in healthy donors. Findings of the study overall: Clonal expansion was found to be greater in HLA-associated TCR beta chains than in equally common others in a later analysis. Later on, analysis showed that most CMV-associated TCR beta chains appeared to be HLA-restricted. Follow-up analysis later connected one missense variant in DCLRE1C with trimming of TCR beta V- and J-genes.

V was clipped by 2 bases and J by 1 base, with 3 bases between them. The CDR3 consists of 13 residues. Germline V gene data show CDR1 as SGHRS and CDR2 as YFSETQ. Primers included in the PCR were 60 Vbeta and 13 Jbeta primers. The method was immunoSEQ multiplex PCR; TCRdb's version includes in-frame clones alone and lacks a portion of them. The table includes approximately 120,000 clones, more than 65% detected once. V usage is TRBV5-1 and J usage is TRBJ2-2; D is undetermined. The sample comprised PBMCs. This TCR was recovered from a young man in good health and CMV-seronegative. The CDR3 region is CASSFLNTGELFF. The CDR3 DNA sequence: TGCGCCAGCAGCTTCCTGAACACCGGGGAGCTGTTTTTT.